These 4 T cell receptor beta chains share one sample of origin, sequenced in a study of blood T cell repertoires in COVID-19. Assay: immunoSEQ multiplex PCR; the TCRdb copy retains only in-frame clones and omits some. The sample holds tens of thousands of clones, 70% to 90% seen once. Sequenced sample: peripheral blood. The receptors come from a woman older than 75 with acute or convalescent COVID-19.

The rearrangement links TRBV12-3 or TRBV12-4 to TRBJ1-3, with D uncertain. V was cut by 6 bases and J by 2 bases, with 5 bases left in between. CDR3 size: 12 residues. The DNA for the CDR3 is TGTGCCAGCAGCCAGGCTGGAAACACCATATATTTT. Translated, it gives CASSQAGNTIYF.

This clone appeared a few times. The chain is built from TRBV6-5 and TRBJ2-1; TRBD2 agrees at 10 bases. CDR1 and CDR2 from the germline V gene are MNHEY and SVGAGI. The CDR3 sequence is 14 residues long. J was trimmed by 7 bases and V by 6 bases; bases with no gene match: 6. CDR3 protein: CASRPGLAPNEQFF. DNA for the CDR3: TGTGCCAGCAGACCGGGACTAGCGCCGAATGAGCAGTTCTTC.

This clone was picked up one time. The rearrangement uses TRBV7-3 and TRBJ1-1; D may be TRBD1 (5 bases). Between the trimmed V and J ends, which lost 4 bases and 5 bases, there was a span of 11 bases. Germline V gene data show CDR1 as SGHTA and CDR2 as FQGTGA. The CDR3 runs to 13 residues. The chain's CDR3 is CASSSGTKTEAFF. DNA of the CDR3: TGTGCCAGCAGCTCCGGGACTAAAACTGAAGCTTTCTTT. The full variable domain, rest sourced from reference TRBV7-3 and TRBJ1-1, is GAGVSQTPSNKVTEKGKYVELRCDPISGHTALYWYRQSLGQGPEFLIYFQGTGAADDSGLPNDRFFAVRPEGSVSTLKIQRTERGDSAVYLCASSSGTKTEAFFGQGTRLTVV.

The CDR3, as DNA: TGTGCCAGCAGCGTACAGGGGGCCCAGCCCCAGCATTTT. Its translation: CASSVQGAQPQHF. The chain has TRBV5-6 and TRBJ1-5; 9 bases fit TRBD1. V lost 4 bases to trimming and J lost 7 bases; unmatched junction nucleotides: 3. The CDR3 has 13 residues. Germline V gene lookup returns CDR1 SGHDT and CDR2 YYEEEE.